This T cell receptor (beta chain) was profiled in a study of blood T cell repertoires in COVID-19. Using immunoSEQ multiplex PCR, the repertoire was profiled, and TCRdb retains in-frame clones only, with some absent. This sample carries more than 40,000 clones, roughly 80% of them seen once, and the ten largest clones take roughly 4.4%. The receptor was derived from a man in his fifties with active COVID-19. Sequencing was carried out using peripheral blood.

This CDR3 is CASSTGILGTQYF. The CDR3 DNA reads as TGTGCCAGCAGCACAGGGATTCTAGGGACCCAGTACTTC. The chain links TRBV6-4 to TRBJ2-5, with D possibly being TRBD1 (6 bases). Deletions cut 6 bases from V and 7 bases from J, with 15 bases between. The CDR3 spans 13 residues. Germline V gene sequence: CDR1 MRHNA, CDR2 SNTAGT.